The subject of this entry is one T cell receptor (beta chain). Its antigen is currently unknown. A read error may be the cause here, since a much bigger clone is one base away. CDR3 length equals 16 residues. Germline V gene lookup returns CDR1 SEHNR and CDR2 FQNEAQ (reference sequence). A constant-region primer served to make TCR beta cDNA from roughly 460 ng total RNA. Three nested multiplex PCR rounds, a slightly modified ARM-PCR, produced the libraries for TCR beta. Both of the initial two PCR rounds ran for around 10 cycles and employed TRBV1-TRBV30 forward primers alongside a C-beta reverse primer. Each CDR3 protein gets one entry after TCRdb re-called the multiplex PCR reads with MiXCR. The repertoire has approximately 120,000 distinct CDR3 sequences, around 64% of them found once; the top ten carry more than 7%. The record originates from a study of tumor-infiltrating lymphocytes in primary liver carcinoma. The study's findings and limits: The proportion of top clones found throughout all five tumor regions was only about 7.5-24%.

For each extraction, RNA and DNA were obtained together from roughly 20-30 mg of unsorted bulk tissue. Sequencing input: liver tumor tissue from sampling region 3. Subset noted: tumor region T3, left-lateral pole. This TCR came from a woman in her sixties or seventies with primary liver carcinoma and hepatitis B virus infection. The chain combines TRBV7-9 with TRBJ1-5; 7 bases map to TRBD1. CDR3 DNA sequence: TGTCCCAGCAGCTTAGCGGGAGAGGGGGCGACTCAGCCCCAGCATTTT. Its translation: CPSSLAGEGATQPQHF. The full variable domain, rest sourced from reference TRBV7-9 and TRBJ1-5, is DTGVSQNPRHKITKRGQNVTFRCDPISEHNRLYWYRQTLGQGPEFLTYFQNEAQLEKSRLLSDRFSAERPKGSFSTLEIQRTEQGDSAMYLCPSSLAGEGATQPQHFGDGTRLSIL.